This note documents a single TCR beta chain sequence. This entry comes from a study of lymphopenia after photon versus proton radiotherapy. Method: immunoSEQ multiplex PCR; TCRdb's copy keeps in-frame clones and lacks some. The sample has approximately 25,000 clones; roughly 80% are singletons. Per the germline V gene, CDR1 is SNHLY and CDR2 is FYNNEI. Between the trimmed V and J ends, which lost 7 bases and 2 bases, there was a span of 9 bases. This CDR3 region has 13 residues. This TCR derives from a woman between 65 and 79 years old with pancreatic cancer. The specimen was peripheral blood, collected from a patient treated with proton-based radiotherapy. V is TRBV2 and J is TRBJ1-3, with D unclear. This chain's CDR3 is CASNSGAGNTIYF. DNA of the CDR3: TGTGCCAGCAACTCAGGAGCTGGAAACACCATATATTTT. The full variable domain, completed using reference TRBV2 and TRBJ1-3, is EPEVTQTPSHQVTQMGQEVILRCVPISNHLYFYWYRQILGQKVEFLVSFYNNEISEKSEIFDDQFSVERPDGSNFTLKIRSTKLEDSAMYFCASNSGAGNTIYFGEGSWLTVV.